Ten or more counts support the clone carrying this TCR beta chain. One end of the junction does not line up with germline, which may come from a read error. TCRdb itself ran the RT-PCR reads through MiXCR, one entry per CDR3 protein. The sample includes some 960,000 distinct CDR3 sequences, 15% to 20% seen only once; the top ten take 6%. The germline CDR1 and CDR2 sequences are SNHLY and FYNNEI. The CDR3 is 14 residues long. The sample belongs to a study of patients and donors after allogeneic stem cell transplantation. This sequence joins TRBV2 and TRBJ1-5, with 7 bases aligning to TRBD1. The sample taken for sequencing was blood, either unsorted or a sorted T cell fraction (not recorded which). This receptor was obtained from a human donor who was either an allogeneic HSCT recipient or a stem cell or donor lymphocyte infusion donor (not recorded which). It is not recorded whose cells these are; they may come from a transplant donor. The CDR3 region is CASSGGQGNQPQHF. As DNA, the CDR3 is TGCGCCAGCAGCGGAGGACAGGGCAATCAGCCCCAGCATTTT. Full variable domain (missing parts from reference TRBV2 and TRBJ1-5): EPEVTQTPSHQVTQMGQEVILRCVPISNHLYFYWYRQILGQKVEFLVSFYNNEISEKSEIFDDQFSVERPDGSNFTLKIRSTKLEDSAMYFCASSGGQGNQPQHFGDGTRLSIL.